These T cell receptor beta chains were read from a single sample in a study of blood T cell repertoires in COVID-19. Sequenced by immunoSEQ multiplex PCR; TCRdb stores in-frame clones only, minus some. The sample lists 140,000 to 150,000 clones; approximately 80% were seen once. The sample was peripheral blood. The receptors derive from a woman in her sixties or seventies with acute or convalescent COVID-19. Each CDR3 is given with its conserved first and last residue. The order of the fields is V gene, J gene, D gene, CDR3 protein. A D gene is named only where the DNA matches it firmly.

V: TRBV27; J: TRBJ1-2; D: NA; CDR3: CASKTGAEGYTF
V: TRBV19; J: TRBJ1-5; D: TRBD1; CDR3: CASSIRTGGNQPQHF
V: TRBV20-1; J: TRBJ1-1; D: NA; CDR3: CSASWNRRKWEAEAFF
V: TRBV6-5; J: TRBJ1-2; D: NA; CDR3: CASSFRAQGGDGYTF
V: TRBV2; J: TRBJ2-4; D: TRBD1; CDR3: CASSEIGGTGSNIQYF
V: TRBV2; J: TRBJ2-1; D: TRBD2; CDR3: CASSDLLAGKNNEQFF
V: TRBV6-2/TRBV6-3; J: TRBJ1-1; D: NA; CDR3: CASSFHRVMAEAFF
V: TRBV11-3; J: TRBJ2-1; D: NA; CDR3: CASSLLPSSYNEQFF
V: TRBV15; J: TRBJ2-7; D: TRBD2; CDR3: CATSSPRTSGSAYEQYF
V: TRBV6-5; J: TRBJ2-2; D: NA; CDR3: CASSYSWGAYTGELFF
V: TRBV5-6; J: TRBJ2-6; D: NA; CDR3: CASSLVSLYRSGANVLTF
V: TRBV6-6; J: TRBJ1-2; D: TRBD1; CDR3: CASSRQGQGVSYGYTF
V: TRBV30; J: TRBJ2-7; D: NA; CDR3: CAWRASGITYEQYF
V: TRBV6-5; J: TRBJ2-1; D: TRBD1; CDR3: CASSIMTGRYEQFF
V: TRBV9; J: TRBJ1-2; D: NA; CDR3: CASSVDPGGAYGYTF
V: TRBV19; J: TRBJ1-4; D: NA; CDR3: CATLPATNEKLFF
V: TRBV13; J: TRBJ2-3; D: TRBD2; CDR3: CASSLWTSGTDTQYF
V: TRBV18; J: TRBJ2-7; D: NA; CDR3: CASSPGRGGYEQYF
V: TRBV27; J: TRBJ2-7; D: NA; CDR3: CASSRAAEQYF
V: TRBV30; J: TRBJ1-6; D: NA; CDR3: CAWIGTPLNNSPLHF
V: TRBV14; J: TRBJ2-1; D: NA; CDR3: CASSPNSVSYNEQFF
V: TRBV7-3; J: TRBJ2-2; D: TRBD2; CDR3: CASSRPVSGTDTGELFF
V: TRBV10-1; J: TRBJ2-2; D: TRBD2; CDR3: CASSLTSGSAGELFF
V: TRBV20-1; J: TRBJ2-7; D: NA; CDR3: CSASRRVTYEQYF
V: TRBV6-4; J: TRBJ1-1; D: NA; CDR3: CASSDGLGNTEAFF
V: TRBV28; J: TRBJ1-2; D: NA; CDR3: CASSSTGDNYGYTF
V: TRBV5-6; J: TRBJ1-1; D: NA; CDR3: CASSPDGVWGGTEAFF
V: TRBV5-6; J: TRBJ2-2; D: TRBD2; CDR3: CASSRPGLAGDGELFF
V: TRBV27; J: TRBJ1-1; D: NA; CDR3: CASCREGGTEAFF
V: TRBV10-3; J: TRBJ1-2; D: NA; CDR3: CAISESVATGASYGYTF
V: TRBV7-8; J: TRBJ1-2; D: NA; CDR3: CASSLPGNYGYTF